The rows below give T cell receptor beta chains drawn from one sample of a study of T cells in Graves' hyperthyroidism and ophthalmopathy. One entry per CDR3 protein results from TCRdb running MiXCR on the multiplex PCR reads. The sample holds hundreds of thousands of distinct CDR3 sequences, over 35% seen once. The sequenced sample was blood. The receptors here all came from a man aged 18 to 35 with Graves' hyperthyroidism. Both conserved end residues are part of each CDR3. The D gene is left open where the match is weak. The size entry is marked missing in some rows and otherwise reads once, few, many or a size class.

>TRBV7-8|NA|TRBJ1-1|NA
CASSQPDSLMNTEAFF
TGTGCCAGCAGCCAGCCGGACAGTTTAATGAACACTGAAGCTTTCTTT
>TRBV4-2|few|TRBJ2-7|TRBD2
CASSQEGLAGDYEQYF
TGTGCCAGCAGCCAAGAGGGACTAGCGGGAGATTACGAGCAGTACTTC
>TRBV10-3|many|TRBJ1-1|NA
CAISLRDGDTEAFF
TGTGCCATCAGCCTCAGGGATGGCGACACTGAAGCTTTCTTT
>TRBV12-3/TRBV12-4|NA|TRBJ2-5|NA
CASSLRGASAAKTQYF
TGTGCCAGCAGTTTAAGGGGGGCTTCAGCGGCGAAGACCCAGTACTTC
>TRBV14|many|TRBJ1-6|NA
CASSQGTAHSYNSPLHF
TGTGCCAGCAGCCAAGGGACAGCTCACTCCTATAATTCACCCCTCCACTTT
>TRBV5-1|NA|TRBJ1-1|NA
CASSQVDSRGTEAFF
TGCGCCAGCAGCCAAGTGGACAGCCGGGGGACTGAAGCTTTCTTT
>TRBV24-1|NA|TRBJ2-2|NA
CAPLALNTGELFF
TGTGCCCCCCTAGCGCTGAACACCGGGGAGCTGTTTTTT
>TRBV4-3|NA|TRBJ2-7|TRBD1
CASSRVTGTAYGQYF
TGCGCCAGCAGCCGAGTAACCGGGACAGCCTACGGGCAGTACTTC
>TRBV9|NA|TRBJ1-1|TRBD1
CASRPRTGEVAFF
TGTGCCAGCAGACCCAGGACAGGGGAGGTGGCTTTCTTT
>TRBV12-3/TRBV12-4|NA|TRBJ2-7|NA
CASSFVSVSYEQYF
TGTGCCAGCAGTTTTGTATCGGTCTCCTACGAGCAGTACTTC